The 7 T cell receptor beta chains presented below share a single source sample, sequenced in a study of Graves' ophthalmopathy and Graves' hyperthyroidism. RNA served as the template for amplifying TCR beta CDR3 regions. Investigators did first-round RT-PCR with HTBI primers, then second-round multiplex PCR. One entry per CDR3 protein results from TCRdb running MiXCR on the multiplex PCR reads. The table includes about 400,000 distinct CDR3 sequences, 18% detected once. Source material: peripheral blood. The receptors stem from a woman aged 18 to 35 with Graves' ophthalmopathy.

V usage is TRBV5-1 and J usage is TRBJ2-7, with D maybe TRBD2 (6 bases). Trimming took off 1 base at V and 2 bases at J, with 13 bases between the two ends. The CDR3 spans 15 residues. Per the germline V gene, CDR1 is SGHRS and CDR2 is YFSETQ. The CDR3 DNA reads TGCGCCAGCAGCTTGTCGGGCGGGGCGACCTACGAGCAGTACTTC. Translation: CASSLSGGATYEQYF.

In its sample, this clonotype was seen many times. A junction end diverges from the germline sequence, so it may reflect a read error. The chain has TRBV15 and TRBJ1-2; D gene ambiguous. The CDR3 is made up of 15 amino acids. CDR1 LNHNV and CDR2 YYDKDF come from the germline V gene (reference sequence). The CDR3 DNA reads as TGTGCCACCAGCATCTTTGACAATGCTGACTATGGCTGCACCTTC. Its protein is CATSIFDNADYGCTF.

In this sample, this clonotype turned up many times. The J gene is TRBJ2-5, the V gene TRBV3-1, with D perhaps matching TRBD2 (5 bases). The CDR3 is 15 amino acids. Germline lookup yields CDR1 LGHDT and CDR2 YNNKEL (reference sequence). V lost 0 bases to trimming and J lost 5 bases, with 13 bases between them. CDR3 coding DNA: TGTGCCAGCAGCCAAGATCAGGATAGGAGGGAGACCCAGTACTTC. Residues: CASSQDQDRRETQYF.

This clonotype was detected many times. The V and J genes are TRBV6-5 and TRBJ1-1; D ambiguous. Germline loops: CDR1 MNHEY, CDR2 SVGAGI. V was pared by 6 bases and J by 0 bases, with 8 bases between. The CDR3 extends over 13 amino acids. Here the CDR3 reads CASRGSLNTEAFF. The DNA of the CDR3 is TGTGCCAGCAGGGGTAGTTTGAACACTGAAGCTTTCTTT.

This clonotype was seen ten or more times. This chain links TRBV15 with TRBJ2-7, with D hard to call. The CDR3 runs to 12 residues. Germline assignment: CDR1 LNHNV and CDR2 YYDKDF (reference sequence). Trimming took 0 bases from V and 5 from J, leaving 5 bases between them. This CDR3 is CATSRDGDEQYF. The CDR3 DNA reads as TGTGCCACCAGCAGAGATGGCGACGAGCAGTACTTC.

This clonotype was recorded at least ten times. The V and J genes are TRBV27 and TRBJ1-6, with TRBD1 matching 8 bases. Germline loops: CDR1 MNHEY, CDR2 SMNVEV (reference sequence). This CDR3 is built from 17 residues. V shed 2 bases, J shed 5 bases, and the junction held 8 bases outside the gene matches. Here the CDR3 reads CASSLPLDRVNNSPLHF. The CDR3 nucleotides are TGTGCCAGCAGTTTACCCCTGGACAGGGTAAATAATTCACCCCTCCACTTT.

The V gene is TRBV27, the J gene TRBJ2-7, with a possible D match to TRBD1 (6 bases). Germline CDR1 is MNHEY and CDR2 is SMNVEV (reference sequence). The CDR3 is 14 amino acids. The V and J ends lost 5 bases and 0 bases respectively, with 11 bases between them. The CDR3 here is CASSRRDISYEQYF. Here the CDR3 DNA reads TGTGCCAGCAGTCGTAGGGACATCTCCTACGAGCAGTACTTC.